The clone carrying this T cell receptor beta chain was picked up one time. The antigen remains undetermined. The same CDR3 also results from other DNA sequences found in this sample. The sample originates from a study of shared clonotypes between healthy human individuals. Study-wide context: Every donor yielded three CD4 naive, three CD4 memory, two CD8 naive and one CD8 memory plate. Study findings and constraints: Compared with clonotypes that all four donors shared, non-shared clonotypes had lower generation probabilities.

The naive CD8 population came from CD45RO-negative cells selected for CCR7, without terminally differentiated effector memory CD45RA+ cells. The assay was run at deep level. Per the study methods: Filtering of immunoSEQ junctional sequences could not match full-length read filtering. TCRdb's copy holds only in-frame clones and misses some; the assay was immunoSEQ multiplex PCR. V and J calls and clone size follow that table, whereas D and trimming were derived from the DNA. The sample includes around 1.9 million clones, about 93% seen only once; the top ten take around 1.7%. The germline CDR1 and CDR2 sequences are SEHNR and FQNEAQ (reference sequence). Unmatched junction bases numbered 3, after V lost 2 bases and J lost 2 bases. The CDR3 runs 15 residues.

The sequence derives from a man aged 18 to 30 in good health. Some clones in this sample may be carry-over from other donors' samples. This chain uses TRBV7-9 with TRBJ2-7, with 10 positions matching TRBD2. Sequenced: naive CD8+ T cells from PBMCs. CDR3 amino acids: CASSLWTSGPYEQYF. The CDR3 DNA sequence: TGTGCCAGCAGCTTATGGACTAGCGGCCCCTACGAGCAGTACTTC.